Each of the 18 T cell receptor beta chains below was sequenced from the same sample in a study of shared clonotypes between healthy human individuals. Measured with immunoSEQ multiplex PCR; TCRdb has only the in-frame clones, and not every one. The sample shows more than 500,000 clones, 95% to 97% of them seen only once. Sample: naive CD4+ T cells sorted from blood. The subset is: CD45RA+ positively selected. These receptors were collected from a woman younger than 45 in good health.

The CDR3 loop reads CASSFHREETQYF. The CDR3, as DNA: TGCGCCAGCAGCTTCCACAGAGAAGAGACCCAGTACTTC. The chain combines TRBV5-1 with TRBJ2-5, with D unresolved. V was shortened by 2 bases and J by 3 bases, with 8 bases between the two germline ends. The germline CDR1 and CDR2 sequences are SGHRS and YFSETQ. CDR3 length: 13 residues.

J is TRBJ2-2 and V is TRBV7-2; D call uncertain. The CDR3 runs 15 residues. Germline CDR1 reads SGHTA; CDR2 reads FQGNSA. Trimming took 1 base from V and 7 from J, leaving 13 bases between them. The chain's CDR3 is CASSLVLVARGELFF. CDR3 bases: TGTGCCAGCAGCTTAGTCTTGGTGGCACGCGGGGAGCTGTTTTTT.

The gene calls are TRBV28 and TRBJ2-5, with 10 bases aligning to TRBD2. Germline CDR1 is MDHEN and CDR2 is SYDVKM. Trimming removed 9 bases from V and 5 bases from J; junction bases left unmatched: 9. This CDR3 contains 14 residues. In DNA form, the CDR3 reads TGTGCCAGTTTAGCGGGAGGAAGCGTCGAGACCCAGTACTTC. Translating gives CASLAGGSVETQYF. The full variable domain, in which reference TRBV28 and TRBJ2-5 provide the parts outside the CDR3, is DVKVTQSSRYLVKRTGEKVFLECVQDMDHENMFWYRQDPGLGLRLIYFSYDVKMKEKGDIPEGYSVSREKKERFSLILESASTNQTSMYLCASLAGGSVETQYFGPGTRLLVL.

This chain links TRBV19 with TRBJ2-7; 7 nucleotides line up with TRBD2. Unmatched junction bases numbered 6, after V lost 5 bases and J lost 5 bases. The germline gives CDR1 LNHDA, CDR2 SQIVND (reference sequence). This CDR3 comprises 13 residues. CDR3 nucleotides: TGTGCCAGTAGTGGCGGGAGACGTCACGAGCAGTACTTC. It specifies CASSGGRRHEQYF.

This chain connects TRBV10-1 to TRBJ2-7, with D unresolved. The V gene lost 2 bases and the J gene lost 0 bases, with 5 bases spanning the gap. Germline V lookup: CDR1 WNHNN, CDR2 SYGVQD (reference sequence). The CDR3 has 13 residues. The CDR3 DNA follows: TGCGCCAGCAGTGAGGGCGACTCCTACGAGCAGTACTTC. Amino acid sequence: CASSEGDSYEQYF.

The chain carries TRBV29-1 and TRBJ2-7; TRBD2 matches 9 bases. Trimming cost V 7 bases and J 4 bases; bases outside gene matches: 11. Looked up from germline, CDR1 is SQVTM and CDR2 is ANQGSEA. This CDR3 region has 14 residues. In DNA, the CDR3 is TGCAGCGCTAATAGCGGGGGTTATACTTACGAGCAGTACTTC. This sequence encodes CSANSGGYTYEQYF.

As to this clone: This sample also contains other DNA sequences that code for the same CDR3. The chain uses TRBV5-1 and TRBJ1-1; 11 bases map to TRBD1. The J segment lost 4 bases and the V segment lost 4 bases, leaving 3 bases of the junction unmatched. Germline V gives CDR1 SGHRS, CDR2 YFSETQ. The CDR3 runs 14 residues. Written as DNA, the CDR3 is TGCGCCAGCAGCCCAGGGACAGGGGGCACTGAAGCTTTCTTT. Protein product: CASSPGTGGTEAFF.

The chain joins TRBV19 to TRBJ1-2; 9 bases agree with TRBD1. Germline trimming cut 5 bases from V and 3 bases from J; bases unmatched to any gene: 4. CDR3 length: 14 residues. Per the germline V gene, CDR1 is LNHDA and CDR2 is SQIVND (reference sequence). The CDR3 bases are TGTGCCAGTAGTTCTAACAGGGGGCACTATGGCTACACCTTC. Protein: CASSSNRGHYGYTF.

This chain connects TRBV5-1 to TRBJ2-3, with 14 bases matching TRBD2. V trimming: 0 bases; J trimming: 5 bases; junction bases outside the gene matches: 8. Germline assignment: CDR1 SGHRS and CDR2 YFSETQ. This CDR3 comprises 18 residues. CDR3 protein: CASSLDRGTSGSQDTQYF. The CDR3 nucleotides are TGCGCCAGCAGCTTGGACAGGGGGACTAGCGGGAGTCAAGATACGCAGTATTTT.

The rearrangement links TRBV4-2 to TRBJ2-7; maybe TRBD1 (6 bases). CDR1 and CDR2 from the germline V gene are LGHNA and YNFKEQ. V lost 4 bases and J lost 1, with 11 bases in between. This CDR3 is built from 14 residues. The DNA for the CDR3 is TGTGCCAGCAGCCCAACAGGGAGATCCTACGAGCAGTACTTC. This codes for CASSPTGRSYEQYF.

The genes are TRBV5-6 and TRBJ2-2; 14 positions agree with TRBD2. V was clipped by 5 bases and J by 5 bases; unmatched bases: 5. The V gene's germline CDR1 is SGHDT and CDR2 YYEEEE. CDR3 size: 16 residues. Here the CDR3 reads CASRVGLAGVTGELFF. The CDR3 DNA sequence: TGTGCCAGCAGAGTGGGACTAGCGGGAGTAACCGGGGAGCTGTTTTTT.

The V and J genes are TRBV9 and TRBJ2-7; 10 bases match TRBD2. With 1 base clipped from V and 4 bases from J, the junction kept 11 bases outside the gene matches. CDR3 length: 17 residues. The V gene's germline CDR1 is SGDLS and CDR2 YYNGEE. This CDR3 is CASSVIPASGRWYEQYF. In nucleotides, the CDR3 is TGTGCCAGCAGCGTAATCCCAGCTAGCGGGAGATGGTACGAGCAGTACTTC.

The V call is TRBV2, the J call TRBJ1-1; D gene uncertain. CDR3 size: 14 residues. Germline V gene sequence: CDR1 SNHLY, CDR2 FYNNEI. Deletions cut 6 bases from V and 9 bases from J, with 20 bases between. The CDR3: CASRGTWQEHKAFF. CDR3 nucleotide sequence: TGTGCCAGCAGAGGAACTTGGCAGGAACACAAAGCTTTCTTT.

This clone has only one observation. The rearrangement links TRBV18 to TRBJ2-7; D possibly matches TRBD1 or TRBD2 (5 bases each). The germline CDR1 and CDR2 sequences are KGHSH and LQKENI. This CDR3 contains 13 residues. V was clipped by 2 bases and J by 5 bases, with 10 bases between them. The CDR3 DNA reads TGTGCCAGCTCACCAGGGACGACGGACGAGCAGTACTTC. It encodes CASSPGTTDEQYF.

The rearrangement uses TRBV7-8 and TRBJ2-7; 13 nucleotides line up with TRBD2. Germline V gene sequence: CDR1 SGHVS, CDR2 FQNEAQ. The CDR3 covers 17 residues. V was clipped by 6 bases and J by 4 bases; unmatched bases: 12. The CDR3 nucleotides are TGTGCCAGCAGTTCGCAGGCCCGGACTAGCGGGAGTTACGAGCAGTACTTC. This translates into CASSSQARTSGSYEQYF.

This clone came up a few times. The chain joins TRBV10-2 to TRBJ1-5; TRBD1 aligns across 9 bases. This CDR3 has 14 amino acids. J lost 6 bases, V lost 3 bases, and 3 bases had no gene match. Per germline, CDR1 WSHSY and CDR2 SAAADI. CDR3 in amino acids: CASSDGQGFQPQHF. The CDR3 nucleotides are TGCGCCAGCAGTGACGGACAGGGGTTTCAGCCCCAGCATTTT.

The genes are TRBV29-1 and TRBJ2-5; 8 nucleotides align to TRBD1. The tail of the sequence fits TRBJ2-7 better, so the J call may be wrong. This CDR3 has 14 residues. Germline V lookup: CDR1 SQVTM, CDR2 ANQGSEA. Here the CDR3 DNA reads TGCAGCGTAATAAGGACAGGGAGATCCTACGAGCAGTACTTC. Translated: CSVIRTGRSYEQYF.

This clone has only one observation. The V and J genes are TRBV18 and TRBJ2-5, with D unresolved. The better agreement between TRBJ2-7 and the DNA end casts doubt on the J call. The CDR3 extends over 15 amino acids. Per the germline V gene, CDR1 is KGHSH and CDR2 is LQKENI. The DNA for the CDR3 is TGTGCCAGCTCACCACTTAGAACAGAGCGTAACGAGCAGTACTTC. Its translation: CASSPLRTERNEQYF.